The entry below gives a single TCR beta chain sequence along with its context. Its cognate antigen is unknown. The ends were cut back, 0 bases at V and 6 bases at J, with 12 bases in the middle. Germline values: CDR1 MNHNY, CDR2 SVGAGI (reference sequence). CDR3 size: 15 residues. Since all of the isolated RNA was reverse transcribed, expressed TCRB transcripts were what got sequenced. TCRdb keeps only in-frame clones here, not all; method: immunoSEQ multiplex PCR. The sample carries approximately 470,000 clones, 25% to 35% recorded once. Sorted CD4+ subsets: naive, central memory, regulatory, stem cell-like memory (CD45RO/CCR7/CD25/CD127/CD95/CD27 panel). In all sorted populations, purity surpassed 95%. This entry is derived from a study of beta chain features in type 1 diabetes. The study, taken as a whole, reports: VDJ junctions from type 1 diabetes patients carried fewer insertions and larger deletions. A possible short-template PCR bias applies equally to patients and controls.

The rearrangement joins TRBV6-6 to TRBJ1-5; D is perhaps TRBD1 (5 bases). Sequencing was carried out using naive CD4+ T cells from blood. The clonotype was recovered from a man aged 18 to 35 in good health. For the CDR3, the DNA is TGTGCCAGCAGTTACTCGTCCGGGGGTCGTCAGCCCCAGCATTTT. This sequence encodes CASSYSSGGRQPQHF.